In this sample, the clone carrying this TCR beta chain turned up many times. Its antigen is still unknown. Next came a second PCR, run for about 7 to 12 cycles, which used a sample-barcoded 5' primer along with a J-beta primer mix. Every molecule of cDNA carried a tag from a template-switch adaptor with 12 random nucleotides. A minimum of 2.5 million CDR3-containing paired-end reads was obtained for each sample. TCRdb reanalysed the 5' RACE reads using MiXCR and keeps one entry per CDR3 protein. The sample yields more than 1.4 million distinct CDR3 sequences, 40% to 50% seen once. The data belong to a study of blood T cells in healthy people across ages. General study findings and limits: While age rose, TCR beta diversity per million T cells dropped in a roughly linear way.

Trimming removed 4 bases from V and 7 bases from J, with 11 bases in between. The CDR3 is 12 amino acids. The germline gives CDR1 SQVTM, CDR2 ANQGSEA. The origin of this receptor is a woman under 30 in good health. The chain joins TRBV29-1 to TRBJ2-1; tentatively, D is TRBD2 (5 bases). Sequences were obtained from blood. Written as DNA, the CDR3 is TGCAGCGTTGTAAAGGGAGAGAATGAGCAGTTCTTC. Protein product: CSVVKGENEQFF.